This entry lists 32 T cell receptor beta chains sequenced from one sample in a study of blood T cell repertoires in COVID-19. The method was immunoSEQ multiplex PCR; TCRdb's version includes in-frame clones alone and lacks a portion of them. The table has about 300,000 clones, over 85% seen once. Sequencing was done on a sample of PBMCs or T cells enriched from blood (not recorded which). Every receptor here comes from a woman aged 45-65 years who had been exposed to COVID-19.

Concerning this clone itself: The conserved closing phenylalanine or tryptophan is absent in this CDR3, likely reflecting a read error. V is TRBV28 and J is TRBJ1-2; D is perhaps TRBD1 (6 bases). Germline V lookup: CDR1 MDHEN, CDR2 SYDVKM. The CDR3 is 14 amino acids. V lost 9 bases and J lost 8, with 22 bases in between. CDR3 sequence (DNA): TGTGCCAGTTCCCCCGGTGGGGGGGCTTGGGGCTACACCCTC. Its translation: CASSPGGGAWGYTL.

The V call is TRBV3-1 (or the pseudogene TRBV3-2), the J call TRBJ2-7, with 8 bases matching TRBD2. This CDR3 has 18 residues. Germline V CDR1 and CDR2: LGHDT, YNNKEL (reference sequence). Losses at the gene ends were 1 base for V and 2 bases for J; bases not matched to a gene: 13. Written as DNA, the CDR3 is TGTGCCAGCAGCCAAGGGCCTCTTGGCGGGGGGCGACCCTACGAGCAGTACTTC. Amino acids: CASSQGPLGGGRPYEQYF.

The rearrangement links TRBV7-2 to TRBJ2-7; D might be TRBD2 (6 bases). V gave up 3 bases and J gave up 3 bases, with 12 bases separating them. Germline-derived CDR1 and CDR2 are SGHTA and FQGNSA. The CDR3 loop spans 14 amino acids. As DNA, the CDR3 is TGTGCCAGCAGCTTCGGGGGAACCCTCTACGAGCAGTACTTC. Its protein product is CASSFGGTLYEQYF.

The V gene is TRBV28, the J gene TRBJ2-5; 7 nucleotides align to TRBD2. The CDR3 extends over 15 amino acids. Germline lookup yields CDR1 MDHEN and CDR2 SYDVKM. J was trimmed by 5 bases and V by 3 bases; bases with no gene match: 9. CDR3 protein: CASSFGGAGRETQYF. CDR3 coding DNA: TGTGCCAGCAGTTTTGGTGGAGCGGGGAGGGAGACCCAGTACTTC.

This clone was seen only once. The chain uses TRBV5-1 and TRBJ2-3; D might be TRBD2 (6 bases). V lost 0 bases and J lost 1, with 9 bases in between. In germline, CDR1 is SGHRS, CDR2 YFSETQ. The CDR3 is 15 amino acids. In DNA form, the CDR3 reads TGCGCCAGCAGCTTGGGGTCTAGCGGCACAGATACGCAGTATTTT. Its protein is CASSLGSSGTDTQYF.

The genes are TRBV6-5 and TRBJ1-2; D remains unclear. V was pared by 2 bases and J by 0 bases, with 4 bases between. The CDR3 has 13 amino acids. In germline, CDR1 is MNHEY, CDR2 SVGAGI. In nucleotides, the CDR3 is TGTGCCAGCAGTTACAGCTCTAACTATGGCTACACCTTC. This sequence encodes CASSYSSNYGYTF.

This CDR3 reads CASSLFLRGQKAGELYGYTF. In DNA, the CDR3 is TGTGCCAGCAGTTTATTCCTAAGGGGACAGAAGGCCGGAGAGCTTTATGGCTACACCTTC. The V call is TRBV28, the J call TRBJ1-2; 7 bases are a match to TRBD1. The CDR3 runs 20 residues. Germline loops: CDR1 MDHEN, CDR2 SYDVKM. V trimming: 1 base; J trimming: 5 bases; junction bases outside the gene matches: 22.

The chain carries TRBV28 and TRBJ2-7, with TRBD1 identical over 10 bases. Germline-derived CDR1 and CDR2 are MDHEN and SYDVKM. V shed 4 bases and J 7 bases; nucleotides not matched to a gene: 10. This CDR3 region has 15 residues. Here the CDR3 reads CASSSTGGPVYEQYF. For the CDR3, the DNA is TGTGCCAGCAGTTCGACAGGGGGCCCGGTTTATGAGCAGTACTTC.

The chain couples TRBV21-1 to TRBJ2-5; the D call TRBD2 from the table was never checked on the DNA. TRBV21-1 is a recognized pseudogene. The CDR3 is made up of 16 amino acids. In DNA form, the CDR3 reads TGTGCCAGCAGCAAAGCGCTCGAGCGGGGGGGAGAGACCCAGTACTTC. This gives the protein CASSKALERGGETQYF.

The gene calls are TRBV11-2 and TRBJ2-5, with no clear D. CDR1 is SGHAT and CDR2 is FQNNGV in the germline V gene. V lost 4 bases and J 4 bases, leaving 13 bases between the germline ends. The CDR3 has 14 residues. For the CDR3, the DNA is TGTGCCAGCAGCTCCTCCAGTGCTTTAGAGACCCAGTACTTC. Translation: CASSSSSALETQYF.

This clone came up a few times. V and J are TRBV29-1 and TRBJ2-2, with 8 bases that match TRBD2. CDR1 SQVTM and CDR2 ANQGSEA come from the germline V gene. The trim removed 6 bases at V and 2 bases at J, leaving 5 bases unmatched. The length of the CDR3 is 14 residues. The CDR3: CSVSGGPNTGELFF. In nucleotides, the CDR3 is TGCAGCGTGAGCGGGGGACCTAACACCGGGGAGCTGTTTTTT.

Here the CDR3 reads CTAGLDEQFF. The CDR3 region has the DNA TGCACCGCGGGGTTAGATGAGCAGTTCTTC. This rearrangement joins TRBV29-1 to TRBJ2-1, with a possible D match to TRBD2 (6 bases). This CDR3 spans 10 amino acids. CDR1 is SQVTM and CDR2 is ANQGSEA in the germline V gene.

The chain links TRBV2 to TRBJ2-3; TRBD2 matches at 10 bases. J lost 2 bases, V lost 5 bases, and 10 bases had no gene match. CDR1 is SNHLY and CDR2 is FYNNEI in the germline V gene. The CDR3 has 17 amino acids. Written as DNA, the CDR3 is TGTGCCAGCAGTCTCCTAGCGGGGGATCCCCCCACAGATACGCAGTATTTT. It is translated as CASSLLAGDPPTDTQYF.

This rearrangement joins TRBV5-1 to TRBJ1-5, with unresolved D. The CDR3 extends over 15 amino acids. Per the germline V gene, CDR1 is SGHRS and CDR2 is YFSETQ. V was cut by 0 bases and J by 2 bases, with 9 bases left in between. The CDR3 sequence is CASSLGDTRNQPQHF. CDR3 bases: TGCGCCAGCAGCTTGGGAGACACACGCAATCAGCCCCAGCATTTT.

About this clone itself: Other DNA sequences in the same sample also yield this CDR3. This sequence joins TRBV30 and TRBJ1-5; TRBD1 is a possible D gene (6 bases). This CDR3 comprises 14 residues. Trimming pared 2 bases from V and 0 bases from J, leaving 8 bases between. The germline V gene has CDR1 GTSNPN and CDR2 SVGIG (reference sequence). The CDR3 DNA is TGTGCCTGGAGTCCGGGACATAGCAATCAGCCCCAGCATTTT. Amino acid sequence: CAWSPGHSNQPQHF. The entire variable domain, with the rest obtained from reference TRBV30 and TRBJ1-5, is as follows: SQTIHQWPATLVQPVGSPLSLECTVEGTSNPNLYWYRQAAGRGLQLLFYSVGIGQISSEVPQNLSASRPQDRQFILSSKKLLLSDSGFYLCAWSPGHSNQPQHFGDGTRLSIL.

The gene calls are TRBV27 and TRBJ2-1; the D gene is possibly TRBD2 (6 bases). The V end lost 9 bases, the J end lost 10 bases, and 22 bases lay between the germline ends. The germline V gene encodes CDR1 MNHEY and CDR2 SMNVEV (reference sequence). The CDR3 has 14 amino acids. The CDR3 region has the DNA TGTGCCAGTACTTTTGGGGGGTTCCTTGGCGAGCAGTTCTTC. Protein: CASTFGGFLGEQFF.

The rearrangement uses TRBV5-1 and TRBJ2-5, with TRBD2 identical over 9 bases. CDR1 and CDR2 (germline): SGHRS, YFSETQ. V lost 0 bases to trimming and J lost 2 bases; unmatched junction nucleotides: 2. The CDR3 extends over 15 amino acids. The CDR3 nucleotides read TGCGCCAGCAGCTTGGTAGGACTAGCGCAAGAGACCCAGTACTTC. Amino acids: CASSLVGLAQETQYF. Variable domain in full (rest from reference TRBV5-1 and TRBJ2-5): KAGVTQTPRYLIKTRGQQVTLSCSPISGHRSVSWYQQTPGQGLQFLFEYFSETQRNKGNFPGRFSGRQFSNSRSEMNVSTLELGDSALYLCASSLVGLAQETQYFGPGTRLLVL.

This clone was picked up one time. The chain is built from TRBV28 and TRBJ1-2; TRBD1 matches 7 bases. V lost 6 bases to trimming and J lost 2 bases; unmatched junction nucleotides: 6. CDR3 length equals 14 residues. Germline V gene sequence: CDR1 MDHEN, CDR2 SYDVKM. DNA for the CDR3: TGTGCCAGCAGGGAGGGACAGCGAAACTATGGCTACACCTTC. This encodes CASREGQRNYGYTF.

The V call is TRBV6-5, the J call TRBJ1-1, with TRBD1 as a possible D gene (5 bases). Deletions cut 6 bases from V and 3 bases from J, with 14 bases between. Germline lookup yields CDR1 MNHEY and CDR2 SVGAGI. There are 14 residues in the CDR3. The CDR3 coding sequence is TGTGCCAGCAGAACCAACGGAGGGGACACTGAAGCTTTCTTT. Translation gives CASRTNGGDTEAFF.

The V call is TRBV5-1, the J call TRBJ2-3; D gene uncertain. V was trimmed by 0 bases and J by 2 bases, leaving 10 bases between them. This CDR3 is built from 15 residues. The germline V gene has CDR1 SGHRS and CDR2 YFSETQ. CDR3 DNA: TGCGCCAGCAGCTTGGGACTTCAATCCACAGATACGCAGTATTTT. It translates to CASSLGLQSTDTQYF.

The CDR3 region is CASSSEGDSYPEQYF. The CDR3 nucleotides are TGCGCCAGCAGCTCGGAGGGGGACAGCTACCCCGAGCAGTACTTC. The chain has TRBV5-1 and TRBJ2-7; D might be TRBD1 (7 bases). The germline gives CDR1 SGHRS, CDR2 YFSETQ. The ends were cut back, 3 bases at V and 6 bases at J, with 19 bases in the middle. CDR3 length equals 15 residues.

The chain carries TRBV5-5 and TRBJ2-2; D is undetermined. The V and J ends lost 4 bases and 5 bases respectively, with 15 bases between them. Germline assignment: CDR1 SGHKS and CDR2 YYEKEE (reference sequence). This CDR3 is built from 15 residues. In DNA form, the CDR3 reads TGTGCCAGCAGCCCAACCGTCCTTGAGACCGGGGAGCTGTTTTTT. This codes for CASSPTVLETGELFF.

The sample holds a few counts of this clone. This chain joins TRBV9 and TRBJ1-3; 10 bases map to TRBD1. The germline gives CDR1 SGDLS, CDR2 YYNGEE. The V and J ends lost 3 bases and 1 base, in that order; junction bases with no gene match: 4. The CDR3 is 16 amino acids. The CDR3 reads CASSDRDRGSGNTIYF. CDR3 DNA sequence: TGTGCCAGCAGCGACCGGGACAGGGGATCTGGAAACACCATATATTTT. The entire variable domain, with the rest obtained from reference TRBV9 and TRBJ1-3, is as follows: DSGVTQTPKHLITATGQRVTLRCSPRSGDLSVYWYQQSLDQGLQFLIQYYNGEERAKGNILERFSAQQFPDLHSELNLSSLELGDSALYFCASSDRDRGSGNTIYFGEGSWLTVV.

The rearrangement links TRBV29-1 to TRBJ2-5; D perhaps matches TRBD1 (6 bases). Germline V CDR1 and CDR2: SQVTM, ANQGSEA. Trimming stripped 4 bases from V and 5 bases from J, with 14 bases between. The CDR3 is 13 amino acids. The CDR3 is CSVGATGSETQYF. CDR3 DNA sequence: TGCAGCGTTGGGGCGACAGGTTCGGAGACCCAGTACTTC. The complete variable domain, with remaining parts taken from reference TRBV29-1 and TRBJ2-5, reads SAVISQKPSRDICQRGTSLTIQCQVDSQVTMMFWYRQQPGQSLTLIATANQGSEATYESGFVIDKFPISRPNLTFSTLTVSNMSPEDSSIYLCSVGATGSETQYFGPGTRLLVL.

The rearrangement links TRBV7-9 to TRBJ2-3; D gene unclear. Germline V gene lookup returns CDR1 SEHNR and CDR2 FQNEAQ (reference sequence). CDR3 length: 10 amino acids. CDR3 sequence reads: CSQSTDTQYF. DNA for the CDR3: TGTTCACAGAGCACAGATACGCAGTATTTT.

The table lists this clone with a few counts. The chain has TRBV5-5 and TRBJ2-7, with a tentative D call TRBD2 (5 bases). V was clipped by 0 bases and J by 4 bases, with 14 bases between them. The germline CDR1 and CDR2 sequences are SGHKS and YYEKEE (reference sequence). The CDR3 runs to 15 residues. The CDR3 DNA follows: TGTGCCAGCAGCTTGGAGGACGGGGAAGTGTACGAGCAGTACTTC. It is translated as CASSLEDGEVYEQYF.

The V and J genes are TRBV6-5 and TRBJ1-5, with TRBD1 identical over 9 bases. Germline assignment: CDR1 MNHEY and CDR2 SVGAGI. V lost 6 bases to trimming and J lost 5 bases; unmatched junction nucleotides: 5. CDR3 size: 14 residues. CDR3 sequence: CASSLGQGYQPQHF. The DNA for the CDR3 is TGTGCCAGCAGCCTGGGACAGGGTTATCAGCCCCAGCATTTT.

The J gene is TRBJ1-6, the V gene TRBV5-1, with TRBD1 as a possible D gene (5 bases). This CDR3 contains 15 residues. The V and J ends lost 0 bases and 6 bases respectively, with 10 bases between them. CDR1 is SGHRS, CDR2 YFSETQ, per germline. As DNA, the CDR3 is TGCGCCAGCAGCTTGGGACAGTCTGTTAATTCACCCCTCCACTTT. This gives the protein CASSLGQSVNSPLHF.

The rearrangement joins TRBV3-1 (or the pseudogene TRBV3-2) to TRBJ2-1, with D possibly matching TRBD2 (6 bases). Trimming took 0 bases from V and 3 from J, leaving 12 bases between them. CDR1 is LGHDT, CDR2 YNNKEL, per germline (reference sequence). The CDR3 runs to 16 residues. The CDR3 region has the DNA TGTGCCAGCAGCCAAGATAGGCGGGGAGGCTACAATGAGCAGTTCTTC. Residues: CASSQDRRGGYNEQFF.

The chain links TRBV29-1 to TRBJ1-1, with no clear D. The CDR3 loop spans 13 amino acids. The germline gives CDR1 SQVTM, CDR2 ANQGSEA. Between the trimmed V and J ends, which lost 4 bases and 0 bases, there was a span of 9 bases. The chain's CDR3 is CSVVQTMNTEAFF. The DNA for the CDR3 is TGCAGCGTTGTCCAGACTATGAACACTGAAGCTTTCTTT. The full variable domain, with the rest looked up from reference TRBV29-1 and TRBJ1-1, is SAVISQKPSRDICQRGTSLTIQCQVDSQVTMMFWYRQQPGQSLTLIATANQGSEATYESGFVIDKFPISRPNLTFSTLTVSNMSPEDSSIYLCSVVQTMNTEAFFGQGTRLTVV.

V is TRBV6-5 and J is TRBJ1-2, with 8 positions matching TRBD1. The V segment lost 2 bases and the J segment 0 bases; nucleotides outside the gene matches: 2. CDR1 and CDR2 from the germline V gene are MNHEY and SVGAGI. The CDR3 loop spans 15 amino acids. The DNA for the CDR3 is TGTGCCAGCAGTTACGGGACAGGTACTAACTATGGCTACACCTTC. Translated, it gives CASSYGTGTNYGYTF.

J is TRBJ2-1 and V is TRBV6-5, with 9 bases that match TRBD1. The CDR3 loop spans 14 amino acids. The J segment lost 9 bases and the V segment lost 6 bases, leaving 9 bases of the junction unmatched. Germline assignment: CDR1 MNHEY and CDR2 SVGAGI. The CDR3 loop is CASSGQGFPSEQFF. The CDR3 DNA is TGTGCCAGCAGCGGACAGGGGTTTCCAAGTGAGCAGTTCTTC.